This T cell receptor (delta chain) was identified during a study of gamma-delta chains in newborns, infants, children (dated by TCRdb to between 2018 and 2020). Notes on the research overall: According to the study title, microbial exposure causes polyclonal expansion of innate gammadelta T cells right after birth. Right after human newborns were born, the researchers looked at the way microbial exposure shaped their populations of innate gammadelta T cells.

The listed sequencing device is Illumina MiSeq. The public reads were reprocessed by TCRdb using CATT, and rows of matching DNA were later combined. This sample holds some 6,900 delta-chain clones; over 2% were observed only once. About a tenth of the sample rests with the top ten. About this clone itself: The specificity of this receptor is unknown. TCRdb shows a much larger clone's protein in place of this DNA's translation, and the two differ at residue 3, likely through a read error; the protein shown is translated from the DNA.

From cysteine to phenylalanine, the CDR3 is 16 amino acids long. The read is trimmed to its CDR3 DNA, 48 bases read in frame from base 1. The germline V gene gives CDR1 as GEAIGNYY and CDR2 as EKD. This receptor was taken from a child who was a newborn, infant or young child, either healthy, febrile or measles-vaccinated (not recorded which). The sequence is built from TRDV2 and TRDJ3, with the identity of the D gene unclear. The specimen was blood. The DNA sequence is TGTGCCCGTGACACGATAGAAGCCTGGGACACCCGACAGATGTTTTTC. This translates into CARDTIEAWDTRQMFF.